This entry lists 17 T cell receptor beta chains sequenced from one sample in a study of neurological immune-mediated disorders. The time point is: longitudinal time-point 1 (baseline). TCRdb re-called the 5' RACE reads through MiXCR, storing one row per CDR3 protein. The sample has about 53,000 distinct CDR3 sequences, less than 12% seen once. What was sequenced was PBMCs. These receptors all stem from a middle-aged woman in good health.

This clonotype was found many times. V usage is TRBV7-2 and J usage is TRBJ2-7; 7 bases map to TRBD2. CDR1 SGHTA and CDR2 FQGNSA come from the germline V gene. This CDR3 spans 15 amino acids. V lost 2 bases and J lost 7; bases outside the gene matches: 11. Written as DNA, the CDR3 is TGTGCCAGCAGCTTAACAGCGGGGACCCTCTGGGAGCAGTACTTC. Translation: CASSLTAGTLWEQYF.

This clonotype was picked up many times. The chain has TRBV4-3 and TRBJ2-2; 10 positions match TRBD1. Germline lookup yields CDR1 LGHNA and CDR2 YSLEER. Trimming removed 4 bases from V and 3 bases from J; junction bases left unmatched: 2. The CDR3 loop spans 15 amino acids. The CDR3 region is CASSLGTGDTGELFF. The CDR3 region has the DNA TGCGCCAGCAGCCTTGGGACAGGGGACACCGGGGAGCTGTTTTTT.

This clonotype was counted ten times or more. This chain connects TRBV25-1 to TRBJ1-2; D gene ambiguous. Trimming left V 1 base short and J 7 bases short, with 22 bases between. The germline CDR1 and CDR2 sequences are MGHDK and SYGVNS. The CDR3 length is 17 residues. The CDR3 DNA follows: TGTGCCAGCAGTGAATCGGGATCACGCGCTAAGTTGGGTGGCTACACCTTC. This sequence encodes CASSESGSRAKLGGYTF.

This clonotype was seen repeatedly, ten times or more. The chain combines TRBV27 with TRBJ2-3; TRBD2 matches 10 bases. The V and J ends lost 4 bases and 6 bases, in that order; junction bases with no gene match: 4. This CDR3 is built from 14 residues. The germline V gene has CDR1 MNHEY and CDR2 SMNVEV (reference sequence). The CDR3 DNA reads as TGTGCCAGCAGTTATACTAGCGGGGCGGATACGCAGTATTTT. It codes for CASSYTSGADTQYF.

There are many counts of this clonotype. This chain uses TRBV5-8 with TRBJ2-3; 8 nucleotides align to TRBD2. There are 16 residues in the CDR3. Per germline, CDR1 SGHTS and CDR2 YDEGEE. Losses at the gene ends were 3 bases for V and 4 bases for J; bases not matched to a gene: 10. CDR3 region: CASSSTQTSGADTQYF. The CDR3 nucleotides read TGTGCCAGCAGCTCCACTCAAACTAGCGGAGCAGATACGCAGTATTTT.

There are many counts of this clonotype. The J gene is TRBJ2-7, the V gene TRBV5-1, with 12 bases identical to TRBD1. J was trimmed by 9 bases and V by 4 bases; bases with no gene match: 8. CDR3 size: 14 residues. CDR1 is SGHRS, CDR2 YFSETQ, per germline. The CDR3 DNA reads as TGCGCCAGCAGCCAGGGACAGGGGGCTCTCGTGCAGTACTTC. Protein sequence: CASSQGQGALVQYF.

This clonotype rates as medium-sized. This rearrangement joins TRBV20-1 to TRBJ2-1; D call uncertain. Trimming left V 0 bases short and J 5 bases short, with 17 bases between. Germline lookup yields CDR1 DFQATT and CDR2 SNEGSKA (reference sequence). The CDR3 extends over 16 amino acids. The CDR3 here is CSARDSQRWRDNEQFF. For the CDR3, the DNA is TGCAGTGCTAGAGATAGTCAAAGGTGGCGTGACAATGAGCAGTTCTTC.

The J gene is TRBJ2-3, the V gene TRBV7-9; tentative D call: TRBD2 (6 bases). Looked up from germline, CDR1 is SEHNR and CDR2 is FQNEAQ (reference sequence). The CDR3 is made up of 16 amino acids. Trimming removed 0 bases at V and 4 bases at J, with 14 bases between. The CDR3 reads CASSLAVGGLSDTQYF. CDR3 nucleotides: TGTGCCAGCAGCTTAGCGGTGGGGGGACTGTCAGATACGCAGTATTTT.

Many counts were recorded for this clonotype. CDR3 amino acids: CASSLVGGETQYF. Written as DNA, the CDR3 is TGTGCCAGCAGCTTAGTAGGGGGGGAGACCCAGTACTTC. The chain carries TRBV7-2 and TRBJ2-5, with D tentatively TRBD1 or TRBD2 (6 bases each). Germline V CDR1 and CDR2: SGHTA, FQGNSA. V dropped 1 base and J dropped 5 bases, with 8 bases sitting between them. The length of the CDR3 is 13 residues.

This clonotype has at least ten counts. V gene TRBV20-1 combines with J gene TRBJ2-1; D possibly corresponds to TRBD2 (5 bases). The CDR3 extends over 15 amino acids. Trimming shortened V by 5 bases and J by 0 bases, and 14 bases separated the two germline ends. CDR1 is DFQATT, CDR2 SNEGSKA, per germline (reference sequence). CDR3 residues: CSAASGTSSYNEQFF. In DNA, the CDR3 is TGCAGTGCTGCCAGCGGTACTAGCTCCTACAATGAGCAGTTCTTC.

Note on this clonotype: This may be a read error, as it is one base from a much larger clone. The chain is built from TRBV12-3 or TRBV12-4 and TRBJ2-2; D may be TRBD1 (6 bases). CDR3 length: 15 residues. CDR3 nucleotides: TGTGCCAGCAGGAGGGACATCCTAGGCACCGGGAAGCTGTTTTTT. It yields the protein CASRRDILGTGKLFF.

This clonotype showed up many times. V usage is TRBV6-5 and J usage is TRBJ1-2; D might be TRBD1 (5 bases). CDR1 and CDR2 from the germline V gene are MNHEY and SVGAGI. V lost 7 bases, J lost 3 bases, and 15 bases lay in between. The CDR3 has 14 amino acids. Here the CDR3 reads CASTLGGRHYGYTF. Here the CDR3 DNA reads TGTGCCAGCACCCTGGGGGGTAGACACTATGGCTACACCTTC.

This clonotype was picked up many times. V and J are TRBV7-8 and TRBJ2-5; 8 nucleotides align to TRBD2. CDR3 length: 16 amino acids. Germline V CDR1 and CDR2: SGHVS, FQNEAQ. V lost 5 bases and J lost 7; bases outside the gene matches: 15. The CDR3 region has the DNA TGTGCCAGCAGCCCAGCGTCCGGGACTAGATCGGGGACCCAGTACTTC. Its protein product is CASSPASGTRSGTQYF. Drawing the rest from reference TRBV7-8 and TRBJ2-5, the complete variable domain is GAGVSQSPRYKVAKRGQDVALRCDPISGHVSLFWYQQALGQGPEFLTYFQNEAQLDKSGLPSDRFFAERPEGSVSTLKIQRTQQEDSAVYLCASSPASGTRSGTQYFGPGTRLLVL.

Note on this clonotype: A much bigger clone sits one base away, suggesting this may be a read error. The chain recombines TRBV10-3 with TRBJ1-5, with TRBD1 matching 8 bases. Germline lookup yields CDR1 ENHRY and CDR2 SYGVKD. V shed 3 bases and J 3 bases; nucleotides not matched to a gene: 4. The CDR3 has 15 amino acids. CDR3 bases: TGTGCCATCAGTGATTCAGGGGGCTACAATCAGCCCCAGCATTTT. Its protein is CAISDSGGYNQPQHF.

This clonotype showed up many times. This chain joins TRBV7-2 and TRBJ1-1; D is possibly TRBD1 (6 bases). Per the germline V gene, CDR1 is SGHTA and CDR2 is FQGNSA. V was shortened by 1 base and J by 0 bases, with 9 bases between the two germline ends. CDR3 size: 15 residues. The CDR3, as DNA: TGTGCCAGCAGCTTAGTAGGACAGCTGAACACTGAAGCTTTCTTT. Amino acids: CASSLVGQLNTEAFF.

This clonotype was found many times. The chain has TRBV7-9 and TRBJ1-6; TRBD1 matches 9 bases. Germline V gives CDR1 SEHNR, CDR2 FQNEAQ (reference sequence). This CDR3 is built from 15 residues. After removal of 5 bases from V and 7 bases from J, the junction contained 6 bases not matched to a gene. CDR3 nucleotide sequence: TGTGCCAGCAGCCGGGGGACAGGGCCGAATTCACCCCTCCACTTT. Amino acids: CASSRGTGPNSPLHF.

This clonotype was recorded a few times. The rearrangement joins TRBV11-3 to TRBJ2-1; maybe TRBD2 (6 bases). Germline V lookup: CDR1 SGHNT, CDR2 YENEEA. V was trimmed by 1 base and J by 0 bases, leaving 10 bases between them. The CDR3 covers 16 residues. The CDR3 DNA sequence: TGTGCCAGCAGCTTAGGTGGGCGGGACTCCTACAATGAGCAGTTCTTC. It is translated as CASSLGGRDSYNEQFF. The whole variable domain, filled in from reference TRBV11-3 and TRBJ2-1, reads EAGVVQSPRYKIIEKKQPVAFWCNPISGHNTLYWYLQNLGQGPELLIRYENEEAVDDSQLPKDRFSAERLKGVDSTLKIQPAELGDSAVYLCASSLGGRDSYNEQFFGPGTRLTVL.